These 15 T cell receptor beta chains were sequenced from one sample in a study of shared clonotypes between healthy human individuals. Generated by immunoSEQ multiplex PCR, the TCRdb table keeps only in-frame clones and is missing some. The sample yields over 1.4 million clones, roughly 96% seen once. The sequencing input was naive CD4+ T cells sorted from blood. The sample's subset: CD45RA+ positively selected. The receptor source for this set is a young man in good health.

The rearrangement uses TRBV11-1 and TRBJ2-5, with D unclear. The CDR3 loop spans 17 amino acids. Germline loops: CDR1 SGHAT, CDR2 FQDESV (reference sequence). The ends were cut back, 5 bases at V and 0 bases at J, with 19 bases in the middle. The CDR3 reads CASSRSLGTKYQETQYF. CDR3 bases: TGTGCCAGCAGCCGATCTTTGGGCACCAAGTACCAAGAGACCCAGTACTTC. Looking up the rest from reference TRBV11-1 and TRBJ2-5 gives the full variable domain: EAEVAQSPRYKITEKSQAVAFWCDPISGHATLYWYRQILGQGPELLVQFQDESVVDDSQLPKDRFSAERLKGVDSTLKIQPAELGDSAMYLCASSRSLGTKYQETQYFGPGTRLLVL.

Details on this clone: This CDR3 is also generated by other DNA sequences in the sample. This rearrangement joins TRBV9 to TRBJ2-2; unclear D gene. The CDR3 contains 12 residues. CDR1 and CDR2 from the germline V gene are SGDLS and YYNGEE. Trimming pared 2 bases from V and 5 bases from J, leaving 4 bases between. Written as DNA, the CDR3 is TGTGCCAGCAGCGTTTATACCGGGGAGCTGTTTTTT. Amino acids: CASSVYTGELFF.

The table lists this clone with a few counts. This chain joins TRBV10-2 and TRBJ2-7; TRBD2 matches at 10 bases. After removal of 7 bases from V and 3 bases from J, the junction contained 27 bases not matched to a gene. The CDR3 sequence is 21 residues long. Germline assignment: CDR1 WSHSY and CDR2 SAAADI. CDR3 nucleotide sequence: TGCGCCAGCAAGAACAGGGGTGATCCGGGGGGTAGGACTAGCGGATTCTACGAGCAGTACTTC. Translation gives CASKNRGDPGGRTSGFYEQYF.

The chain combines TRBV11-2 with TRBJ2-7, with D possibly matching TRBD2 (5 bases). In germline, CDR1 is SGHAT, CDR2 FQNNGV. This CDR3 spans 16 amino acids. Trimming left V 6 bases short and J 1 base short, with 19 bases between. DNA of the CDR3: TGTGCCAGCAGTTTTACCTCATACGGGATGTCCTACGAGCAGTACTTC. Amino acid sequence: CASSFTSYGMSYEQYF.

V usage is TRBV11-2 and J usage is TRBJ2-7, with 9 bases fitting TRBD2. This CDR3 is 18 amino acids long. J lost 0 bases, V lost 6 bases, and 15 bases had no gene match. The germline gives CDR1 SGHAT, CDR2 FQNNGV. CDR3 protein: CASSAIVLAGGTSYEQYF. For the CDR3, the DNA is TGTGCCAGCAGTGCTATAGTTTTGGCGGGAGGGACCTCCTACGAGCAGTACTTC.

The chain joins TRBV7-9 to TRBJ2-7, with a possible D match to TRBD1 (6 bases). The CDR3 extends over 16 amino acids. The V and J ends lost 4 bases and 3 bases respectively, with 19 bases between them. The V gene's germline CDR1 is SEHNR and CDR2 FQNEAQ (reference sequence). The CDR3 nucleotides read TGTGCCAGCAGCTCATTGACCGGGACAAATTACTACGAGCAGTACTTC. Translated, it gives CASSSLTGTNYYEQYF.

The sample holds one count of this clone. This sequence joins TRBV5-1 and TRBJ2-1; D gene uncertain. Germline V gives CDR1 SGHRS, CDR2 YFSETQ. Trimming took off 4 bases at V and 2 bases at J, with 7 bases between the two ends. CDR3 length equals 13 residues. The CDR3 DNA reads TGCGCCAGCAGCGCGAGAACCTACAATGAGCAGTTCTTC. This sequence encodes CASSARTYNEQFF.

In this sample, this clone turned up once. V usage is TRBV10-3 and J usage is TRBJ2-6; 7 bases fit TRBD1. Germline V gene lookup returns CDR1 ENHRY and CDR2 SYGVKD. Unmatched junction bases numbered 9, after V lost 10 bases and J lost 0 bases. This CDR3 comprises 16 residues. In nucleotides, the CDR3 is TGTGCCACCACCGGGACAGAGAACTCTGGGGCCAACGTCCTGACTTTC. This gives the protein CATTGTENSGANVLTF.

The V gene is TRBV6-1, the J gene TRBJ1-2, with 7 bases identical to TRBD1. Germline V gene lookup returns CDR1 MNHNS and CDR2 SASEGT. Trimming removed 2 bases from V and 0 bases from J; junction bases left unmatched: 6. The CDR3 runs to 16 residues. CDR3 bases: TGTGCCAGCAGTGAATTAGGAGACAGGGCTAACTATGGCTACACCTTC. This gives the protein CASSELGDRANYGYTF.

This chain links TRBV11-2 with TRBJ2-7; possible D gene TRBD1, 6 bases. This CDR3 contains 15 residues. The germline V and J ends were trimmed by 1 base and 5 bases, with 15 bases remaining between them. In germline, CDR1 is SGHAT, CDR2 FQNNGV. The CDR3 loop is CASSLVAGGKDEQYF. The CDR3 nucleotides read TGTGCCAGCAGCTTAGTTGCTGGGGGCAAGGACGAGCAGTACTTC. The entire variable domain, with the rest obtained from reference TRBV11-2 and TRBJ2-7, is as follows: EAGVAQSPRYKIIEKRQSVAFWCNPISGHATLYWYQQILGQGPKLLIQFQNNGVVDDSQLPKDRFSAERLKGVDSTLKIQPAKLEDSAVYLCASSLVAGGKDEQYFGPGTRLTVT.

This clone was detected only once. The V gene is TRBV5-5, the J gene TRBJ1-4; 8 nucleotides match TRBD1. The CDR3 is 16 residues long. Germline CDR1 reads SGHKS; CDR2 reads YYEKEE (reference sequence). The V gene end was trimmed by 0 bases and the J gene end by 6 bases; junction bases not matched to a gene: 7. CDR3 amino acids: CASSLATGTGHEKLFF. The CDR3 DNA sequence: TGTGCCAGCAGCTTGGCTACCGGGACAGGCCATGAAAAACTGTTTTTT. Filled out from reference TRBV5-5 and TRBJ1-4, the complete variable domain reads DAGVTQSPTHLIKTRGQQVTLRCSPISGHKSVSWYQQVLGQGPQFIFQYYEKEERGRGNFPDRFSARQFPNYSSELNVNALLLGDSALYLCASSLATGTGHEKLFFGSGTQLSVL.

The CDR3 is CASSPSGGAGEKLFF. CDR3 in DNA: TGTGCCAGCTCACCTTCGGGGGGCGCGGGTGAAAAACTGTTTTTT. The chain is built from TRBV18 and TRBJ1-4; D is possibly TRBD1 (6 bases). Germline V CDR1 and CDR2: KGHSH, LQKENI. V gave up 3 bases and J gave up 7 bases, with 15 bases separating them. The CDR3 sequence is 15 residues long.

The chain combines TRBV6-1 with TRBJ1-5; D gene unclear. The CDR3 totals 14 residues. Trimming cost V 3 bases and J 3 bases, with 9 bases left between them. Germline assignment: CDR1 MNHNS and CDR2 SASEGT. The CDR3 coding sequence is TGTGCCAGCAGTGAGTCAAACTTCAATCAGCCCCAGCATTTT. It encodes CASSESNFNQPQHF.

Of note for this clone: The sample contains more than one DNA sequence encoding this CDR3. V gene TRBV27 combines with J gene TRBJ2-7, with D unresolved. Trimming shortened V by 8 bases and J by 1 base, and 15 bases separated the two germline ends. Germline-derived CDR1 and CDR2 are MNHEY and SMNVEV (reference sequence). This CDR3 region has 14 residues. This CDR3 is CASRSVAGSYEQYF. Written as DNA, the CDR3 is TGTGCCAGCCGATCCGTTGCCGGATCCTACGAGCAGTACTTC.

This clone appeared a single time. J is TRBJ2-1 and V is TRBV7-9; a weak D match, TRBD2 (5 bases). V lost 5 bases and J lost 6, with 23 bases in between. In germline, CDR1 is SEHNR, CDR2 FQNEAQ (reference sequence). The CDR3 has 17 residues. This CDR3 is CASSPPSSSGPINEQFF. The CDR3 DNA is TGTGCCAGCAGCCCACCCTCTTCCAGCGGCCCTATCAATGAGCAGTTCTTC.